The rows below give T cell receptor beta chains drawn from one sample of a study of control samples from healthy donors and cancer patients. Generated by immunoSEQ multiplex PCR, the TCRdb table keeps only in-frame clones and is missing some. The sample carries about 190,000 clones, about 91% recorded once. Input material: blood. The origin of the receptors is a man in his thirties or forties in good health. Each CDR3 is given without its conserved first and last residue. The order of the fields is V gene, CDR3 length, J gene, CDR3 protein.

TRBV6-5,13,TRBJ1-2,ASSYSGRDTYGYT
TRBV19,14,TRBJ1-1,ASTVFRGSPNTEAF
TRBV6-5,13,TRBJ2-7,ASSYGGAESLEQY
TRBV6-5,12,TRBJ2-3,ASKPGTGADTQY
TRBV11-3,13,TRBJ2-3,ASSLAGGSTDTQY
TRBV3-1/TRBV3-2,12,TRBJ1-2,ASSQWGGSRGYT
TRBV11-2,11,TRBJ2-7,ASSLDKGLEQY
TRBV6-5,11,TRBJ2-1,GSGGARGNEQF
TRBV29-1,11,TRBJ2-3,SVGGDREVGQY
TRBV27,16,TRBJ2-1,ASRTLTSGLSSYNEQF
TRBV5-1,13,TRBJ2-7,ASSLDSDRGRVQY
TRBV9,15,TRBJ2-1,ASSGRGAGVHRDEQF
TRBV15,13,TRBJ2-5,ATSRDNSGQETQY
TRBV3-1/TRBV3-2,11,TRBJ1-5,ASSRIDGQPQH
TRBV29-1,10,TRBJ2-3,SVDFWGDTQY
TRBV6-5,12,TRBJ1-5,ASSPGTVVQPQH
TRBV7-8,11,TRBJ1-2,ASSPITGFLYT
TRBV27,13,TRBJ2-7,ASSLSPRGYCEQY
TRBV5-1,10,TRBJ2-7,ASSLVGGEQY
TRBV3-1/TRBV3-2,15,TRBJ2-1,ASSQPIGGGMSNEQF
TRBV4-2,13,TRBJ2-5,ASSQDQGRGETQY
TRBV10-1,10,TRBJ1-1,ASSFSDTEAF
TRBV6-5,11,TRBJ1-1,ASTNGGINRAF
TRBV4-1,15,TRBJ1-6,ASSQTTRQGAWSPLH
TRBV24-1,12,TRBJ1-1,ATSETRTGGEAF
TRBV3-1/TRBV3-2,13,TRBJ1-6,ASSQSRGYNSPLH
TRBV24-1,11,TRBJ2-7,ATGRADSYEQY
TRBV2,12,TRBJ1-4,ASNQRATNEKLF
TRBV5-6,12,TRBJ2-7,ASSFSTGPGEQY
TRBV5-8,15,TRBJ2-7,ASSQAGQSVASYEQY
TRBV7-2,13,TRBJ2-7,ASSPGQGGIYEQY
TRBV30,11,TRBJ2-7,AWSKGLNYEQY
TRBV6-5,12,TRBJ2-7,ASSPGQGGYEQY
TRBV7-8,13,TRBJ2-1,ASTRAGNQPRGQF
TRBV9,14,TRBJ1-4,ASSVSKGFTNEKLF
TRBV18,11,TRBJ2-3,ASSQIRADTQY
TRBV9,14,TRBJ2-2,ASSVVRGSNTGELF
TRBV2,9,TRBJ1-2,AIGQGHGYT
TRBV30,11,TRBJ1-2,AWSLQGSYGYT
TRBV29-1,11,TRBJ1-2,SVALQGAKGYT
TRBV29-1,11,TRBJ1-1,SEKGQLNTEAF
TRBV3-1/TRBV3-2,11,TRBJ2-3,ASSRGGTDTQY
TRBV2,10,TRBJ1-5,ASRAGNQPQH
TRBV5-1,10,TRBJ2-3,ASSLVSRTQY
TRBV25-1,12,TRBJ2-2,ASRKVGDTGELF
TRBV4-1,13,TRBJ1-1,ASSPQGFLNTEAF
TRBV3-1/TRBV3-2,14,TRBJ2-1,ASSRTGGHSYNEQF
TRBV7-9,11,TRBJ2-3,ASSGGSTDTQY
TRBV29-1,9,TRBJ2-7,SVTGGYEQY
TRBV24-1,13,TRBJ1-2,ATSDPTGTFYGYT